The present TCR beta chain was sequenced within a study of cytomegalovirus exposure and HLA in healthy donors. This clone has a handful of counts. The V gene end was trimmed by 1 base and the J gene end by 8 bases; junction bases not matched to a gene: 10. The V gene's germline CDR1 is SGHVS and CDR2 FNYEAQ. The CDR3 covers 16 residues. Primers: 60 Vbeta forward and 13 Jbeta reverse. TCRdb's table, derived via immunoSEQ multiplex PCR, lists solely in-frame clones and lacks some. The sample holds approximately 120,000 clones; roughly a tenth are singletons and the top ten take approximately 4.5%. Sequencing was done on a sample of PBMCs. J is TRBJ1-2 and V is TRBV7-6, with 10 bases that match TRBD1. This TCR was sampled from a woman under 30 in good health and CMV-seropositive. DNA for the CDR3: TGTGCCAGCAGCTTAGGGACAGGGGGGGACCGTGGGGGCTACACCTTC. Translation: CASSLGTGGDRGGYTF. The full variable domain, its missing parts supplied by reference TRBV7-6 and TRBJ1-2, is GAGVSQSPRYKVTKRGQDVALRCDPISGHVSLYWYRQALGQGPEFLTYFNYEAQQDKSGLPNDRFSAERPEGSISTLTIQRTEQRDSAMYRCASSLGTGGDRGGYTFGSGTRLTVV.